Presented here are 3 T cell receptor beta chains from one specimen sequenced in a study of cytomegalovirus exposure and HLA in healthy donors. This PCR relied on a set of 60 Vbeta primers and 13 Jbeta primers. TCRdb's table, derived via immunoSEQ multiplex PCR, lists solely in-frame clones and lacks some. The sample records some 86,000 clones, about 72% being singletons. Sequences were obtained from PBMCs. Every receptor here comes from a man younger than 45 in good health and CMV-seronegative.

The chain joins TRBV9 to TRBJ2-3; D is undetermined. The CDR3 is made up of 14 amino acids. Germline values: CDR1 SGDLS, CDR2 YYNGEE. The V end lost 3 bases, the J end lost 6 bases, and 14 bases lay between the germline ends. Here the CDR3 DNA reads TGTGCCAGCAGCGATTTCGCAGGCTCGGATACGCAGTATTTT. This gives the protein CASSDFAGSDTQYF.

V usage is TRBV11-2 and J usage is TRBJ2-2; 8 bases agree with TRBD1. CDR1 and CDR2 (germline): SGHAT, FQNNGV. J gave up 8 bases and V 5 bases, and 4 bases lay outside the gene matches. This CDR3 is 13 amino acids long. The CDR3 loop is CASSPGTGGELFF. CDR3 nucleotides: TGTGCCAGCAGCCCCGGGACAGGAGGGGAGCTGTTTTTT.

The J gene is TRBJ1-1, the V gene TRBV5-4; 7 bases line up with TRBD1. Losses at the gene ends were 4 bases for V and 0 bases for J; bases not matched to a gene: 6. The CDR3 runs to 15 residues. The germline CDR1 and CDR2 sequences are SGHNT and YYREEE (reference sequence). The CDR3 protein is CASSPPGQVNTEAFF. The CDR3 nucleotides are TGTGCCAGCAGCCCGCCCGGACAGGTGAACACTGAAGCTTTCTTT.